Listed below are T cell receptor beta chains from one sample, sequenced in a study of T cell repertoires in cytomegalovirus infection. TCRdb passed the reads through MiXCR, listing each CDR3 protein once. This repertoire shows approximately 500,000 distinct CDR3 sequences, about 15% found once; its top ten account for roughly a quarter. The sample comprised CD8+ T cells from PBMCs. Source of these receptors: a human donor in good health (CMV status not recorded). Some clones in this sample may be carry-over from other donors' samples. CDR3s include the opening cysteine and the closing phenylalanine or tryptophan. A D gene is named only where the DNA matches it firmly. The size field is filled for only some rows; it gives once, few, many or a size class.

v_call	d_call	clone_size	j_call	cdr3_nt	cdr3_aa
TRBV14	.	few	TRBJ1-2	TGTGCCAGCAGCCAAGGACGGATCCCTAAGGGAGGCTACACCTTC	CASSQGRIPKGGYTF
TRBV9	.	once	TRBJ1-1	TGTGCCAGCAGCGTAGGCGAGAACACTGTAGCTTTCTTT	CASSVGENTVAFF
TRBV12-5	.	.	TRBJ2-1	TGTGCGAGGGGTTTGGTATCGGTAATAGGGGCCGTCCCCTACAATGAGAAGTTCTTC	CARGLVSVIGAVPYNEKFF
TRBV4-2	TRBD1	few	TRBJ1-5	TGTGCCAGCAGCCCCCTAACTGCACAGGGGCAGCCCCAGCATTTT	CASSPLTAQGQPQHF
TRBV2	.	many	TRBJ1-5	TGTGCCAGCAGTGAAAGGGACGCTGGCAATCAGCCCCAGCATTTT	CASSERDAGNQPQHF
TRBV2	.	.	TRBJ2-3	TGTGCCAGCAGTGGTGGCAGCGAGGATACGCAGTATTTT	CASSGGSEDTQYF
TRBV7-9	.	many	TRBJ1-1	TGTGCCAGCAGTATGATCGGGAACACTGAAGCTTTCTTT	CASSMIGNTEAFF
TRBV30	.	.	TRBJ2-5	TGTGCTTCTGAACCAGGGGAGCAAGAGACCCAGTACTTC	CASEPGEQETQYF
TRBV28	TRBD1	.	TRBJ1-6	TGTGCCAGCAGTTTATATACCCCAAGGGCAGGGGGCTACTCACCCCTCCACTTT	CASSLYTPRAGGYSPLHF
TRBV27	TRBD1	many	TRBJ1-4	TGTGCCAGCAGCAAATTAACAGGGGGCGAGTTTGAAAAACTGTTTTTT	CASSKLTGGEFEKLFF
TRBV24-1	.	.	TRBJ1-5	TGTGCCACCAGTCCAAGTACTTTCAATCAGCCCCAGCATTTT	CATSPSTFNQPQHF
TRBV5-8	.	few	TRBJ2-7	TGTGCCAGCAGCCTGATTAGGGGTTTGGACGAGCAGTACTTC	CASSLIRGLDEQYF
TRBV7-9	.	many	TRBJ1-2	TGTGCCAGCAGCTTCGACGGATATGGCTACACCTTC	CASSFDGYGYTF
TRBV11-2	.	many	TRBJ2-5	TGTGCCAGCAGCTTGGTTTCGGCAGTGCAAGAGACCCAGTACTTC	CASSLVSAVQETQYF
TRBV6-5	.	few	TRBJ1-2	TGTGCCAGCAGTTACGGGGCCGTCGCTAACTATGGCTACACCTTC	CASSYGAVANYGYTF
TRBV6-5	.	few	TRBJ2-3	TGTGCCAGCAGTTTACAGGAGATCACAGATACGCAGTATTTT	CASSLQEITDTQYF
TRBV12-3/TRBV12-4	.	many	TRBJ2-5	TGTGCCAGCAGACCGGCGGGTCAAGAGACCCAGTACTTC	CASRPAGQETQYF
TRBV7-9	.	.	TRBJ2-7	TGTGCCAGCAGCCCCCTTACCTACGAGCAGTACTTC	CASSPLTYEQYF
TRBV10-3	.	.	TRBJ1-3	TGTGCCATCAGTGTTGGCAGCCTCTCTGGAAACACCATATATTTT	CAISVGSLSGNTIYF
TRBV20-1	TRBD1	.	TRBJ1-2	TGCAGTGCTAGAGATGCGGACAGGGGGCGGTCATACTATGGCTACACCTTC	CSARDADRGRSYYGYTF
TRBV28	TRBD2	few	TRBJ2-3	TGTGCCAGCAGCCTCGGACTAGTGGAGCAGTATTTT	CASSLGLVEQYF
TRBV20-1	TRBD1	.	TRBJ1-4	TGCAGTGCTAGCGCCCCGGGACAGGGTAATGAAAAACTGTTTTTT	CSASAPGQGNEKLFF
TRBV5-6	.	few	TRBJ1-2	TGTGCCAGCGACACAGGGACTAACTATGGCTACACCTTC	CASDTGTNYGYTF
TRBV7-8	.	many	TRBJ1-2	TGTGCCAGCAGCTGGGGAGGCCTCGGGGGTGGCTACACCTTC	CASSWGGLGGGYTF
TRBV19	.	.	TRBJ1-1	TGTGCCAGTAAAATTTCGGACCCTTACTTGAACACTGAAGCTTTCTTT	CASKISDPYLNTEAFF
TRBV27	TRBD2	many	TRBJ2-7	TGTGCCAGCAGTGCCCAATACCCCCGGGGAGCGGGAGGTCCCTCGGCTTCCTACGAGCAGTACTTC	CASSAQYPRGAGGPSASYEQYF
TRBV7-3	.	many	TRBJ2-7	TGTGCCAGCAGCTTAGACGGGAAATCCTACGAGCAGTACTTC	CASSLDGKSYEQYF
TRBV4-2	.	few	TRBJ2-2	TGTGCCAGCAGCCAAGGATCGTCTAGCTCGTGGACCGGGGAGCTGTTTTTT	CASSQGSSSSWTGELFF
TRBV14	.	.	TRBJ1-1	TGTGCCAGCAGAGCCACGGTTAACACTGAAGCTTTCTTT	CASRATVNTEAFF
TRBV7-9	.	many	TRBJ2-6	TGTGCCAGCACTGGTTACGGGGGCACTGGGGCCAACGTCCTGACTTTC	CASTGYGGTGANVLTF
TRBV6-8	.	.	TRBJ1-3	TGTGCCAGCAGTCCCACATGGGAGGGAGGAAACACCATATATTTT	CASSPTWEGGNTIYF
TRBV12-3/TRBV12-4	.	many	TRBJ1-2	TGTGCCAGCACCCCTACGCCCGGCCCGCCAAACTATGGCTACACCTTC	CASTPTPGPPNYGYTF
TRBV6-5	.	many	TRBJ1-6	TGTGCCAGCAGTTACCGTGGTTATAATTCACCCCTCCACTTT	CASSYRGYNSPLHF
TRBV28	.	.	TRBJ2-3	TGTGCCAGCACCGAAAGGGGGGCGTCGTTTACGCAGTATTTT	CASTERGASFTQYF
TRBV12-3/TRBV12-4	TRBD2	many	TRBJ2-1	TGTGCCAGCAGTATGTCCGGGACTAGCGGGGGGGCTGGTGAGCAGTTCTTC	CASSMSGTSGGAGEQFF
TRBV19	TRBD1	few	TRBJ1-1	TGTGCCAGTATCACAGGGGGAGGAAACACTGAAGCTTTCTTT	CASITGGGNTEAFF
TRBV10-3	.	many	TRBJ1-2	TGTGCCATCAGTGAGTCGGAGTCTCCTGGCTACACCTTC	CAISESESPGYTF
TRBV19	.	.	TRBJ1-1	TGTGCCAGTGCCGGGGGCAATAGAAACACTGAAGCTTTCTTT	CASAGGNRNTEAFF
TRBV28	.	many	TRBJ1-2	TGTGCCAGCAGTTTATCTGGGGGTGGCTACACCTTC	CASSLSGGGYTF
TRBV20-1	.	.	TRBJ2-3	TGCAGTGCTAGAATTATTAGCAGCTGGAGCACAGATACGCAGTATTTT	CSARIISSWSTDTQYF
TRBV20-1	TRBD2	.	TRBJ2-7	TGCAGTGCTATGGGGACTAGCGGGGGACTATACGAGCAGTACTTC	CSAMGTSGGLYEQYF
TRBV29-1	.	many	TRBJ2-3	TGCAGCGTCGGACAGAAGGTGGTGGATACGCAGTATTTT	CSVGQKVVDTQYF
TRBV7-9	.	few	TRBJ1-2	TGTGCCAGCAGCCGGGGGGATGGGAGGAACTATGGCTACACCTTC	CASSRGDGRNYGYTF
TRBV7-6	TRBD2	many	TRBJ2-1	TGTGCCAGCAGCTTATATTATCCGACTAGCGGGAGCTACAATGAGCAGTTCTTC	CASSLYYPTSGSYNEQFF
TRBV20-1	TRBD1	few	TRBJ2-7	TGCAGTGCTTCCAAATATCTTGGACAGGGGGCGTCCGAGCAGTACTTC	CSASKYLGQGASEQYF
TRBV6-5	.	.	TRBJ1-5	TGTGCCAGCAGTTCGTTGGTAACGAATCAGCCCCAGCATTTT	CASSSLVTNQPQHF
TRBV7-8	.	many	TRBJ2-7	TGTGCCAGCAGTCGGACGGCGGCGGTACGGGGGTACGAGCAGTACTTC	CASSRTAAVRGYEQYF
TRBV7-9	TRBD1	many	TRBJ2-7	TGTGCCAGCAGCTACAAAAACGGGACAGACTACTACGAGCAGTACTTC	CASSYKNGTDYYEQYF
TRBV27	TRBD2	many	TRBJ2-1	TGTGCCAGCAGTTTTAGCGGGGGTTACAATGAGCAGTTCTTC	CASSFSGGYNEQFF
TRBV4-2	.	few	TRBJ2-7	TGTGCCAGCAGCCAAGCCCGGTCGGCAGCTTCCTACGAGCAGTACTTC	CASSQARSAASYEQYF
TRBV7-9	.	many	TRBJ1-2	TGTGCCAGCAGCCCCCCGACCGGGGGCTATGGCTACACCTTC	CASSPPTGGYGYTF
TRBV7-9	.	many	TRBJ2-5	TGTGCCAGCAGCTTAGCGTACAGGGTAGAGACCCAGTACTTC	CASSLAYRVETQYF